Detailed here is one T cell receptor (beta chain). The data originate from a study of cytomegalovirus exposure and HLA in healthy donors. The study ran its PCR with 60 Vbeta and 13 Jbeta primers. Libraries were prepared by immunoSEQ multiplex PCR; TCRdb keeps only in-frame clonotypes and omits some of them. The sample has fewer than 200,000 clones, 65% to 85% seen once. The ends were cut back, 0 bases at V and 8 bases at J, with 13 bases in the middle. This CDR3 region has 14 residues. Germline V gene data show CDR1 as MNHNS and CDR2 as SASEGT. The source of this sequence is a woman in her forties or fifties in good health and CMV-seropositive. The chain is built from TRBV6-1 and TRBJ1-2, with D unclear. The source material was PBMCs. CDR3 bases: TGTGCCAGCAGTGAAGCGACTCCCTATGAGGGCTACACCTTC. Amino acid sequence: CASSEATPYEGYTF.